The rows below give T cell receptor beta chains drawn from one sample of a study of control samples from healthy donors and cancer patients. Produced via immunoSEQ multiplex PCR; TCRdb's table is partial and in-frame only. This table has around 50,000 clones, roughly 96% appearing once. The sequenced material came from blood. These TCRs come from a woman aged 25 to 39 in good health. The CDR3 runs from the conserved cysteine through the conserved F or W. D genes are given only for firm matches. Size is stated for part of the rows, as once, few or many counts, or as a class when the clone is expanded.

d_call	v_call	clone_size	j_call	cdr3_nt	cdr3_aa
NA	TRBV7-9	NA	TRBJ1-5	TGTGCCAGCAGCTTAGGAGACAGGCTTGGGCAGCCCCAGCATTTT	CASSLGDRLGQPQHF
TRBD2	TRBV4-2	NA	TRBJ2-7	TGTGCCAGCAGCCAGGTGACTAGCGGGATGTTCTACGAGCAGTACTTC	CASSQVTSGMFYEQYF
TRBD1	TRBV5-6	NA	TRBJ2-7	TGTGCCAGCAGCTTGGCCGGGACAGGGACCTACGAGCAGTACTTC	CASSLAGTGTYEQYF
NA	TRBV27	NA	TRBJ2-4	TGTGCCAGCGGGGTCCCGGGGGCCAAAAACATTCAGTACTTC	CASGVPGAKNIQYF
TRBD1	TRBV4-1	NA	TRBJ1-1	TGCGCCAGCAGCCACCAAGACAGGGTAGTGAACACTGAAGCTTTCTTT	CASSHQDRVVNTEAFF
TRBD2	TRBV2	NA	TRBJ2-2	TGTGCCAGCAGCGCGCTCGTAAGCGGGACCGAGAACACCGGGGAGCTGTTTTTT	CASSALVSGTENTGELFF
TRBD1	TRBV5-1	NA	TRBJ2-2	TGCGCCAGCAGCTGGGGACAGGGGACCGGGGAGCTGTTTTTT	CASSWGQGTGELFF
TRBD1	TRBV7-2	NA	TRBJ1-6	TGTGCCAGCAGTTCGGGACAGATCTATAATTCACCCCTCCACTTT	CASSSGQIYNSPLHF
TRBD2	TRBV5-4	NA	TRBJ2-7	TGTGCCAGCAGCCCCCAGGGAGGGGCCCCCTACGAGCAGTACTTC	CASSPQGGAPYEQYF
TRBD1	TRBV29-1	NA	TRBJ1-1	TGCAGCGTTGAGGGACAGGGATCCCTTTCCTTGGAAGCTTTCTTT	CSVEGQGSLSLEAFF
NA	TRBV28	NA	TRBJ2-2	TGTGCCAGCAGAAACCTGGTCCCCGGGGAGCTGTTTTTT	CASRNLVPGELFF
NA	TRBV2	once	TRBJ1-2	TGTGCCAGCAGTATACAGGGAAACTATGGCTACACCTTC	CASSIQGNYGYTF
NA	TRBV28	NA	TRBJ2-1	TGTGCCAGTCACCGGGATCCCGCTGGAGAGCAGTTCTTC	CASHRDPAGEQFF
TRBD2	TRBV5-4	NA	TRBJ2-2	TGTGCCAGCAGCTTGGGACTAGCACAAACCGGGGAGCTGTTTTTT	CASSLGLAQTGELFF
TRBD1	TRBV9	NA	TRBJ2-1	TGTGCCAGCAGCGTGGACTTTTGGGGACAGGGGCCGATGTACAATGAGCAGTTCTTC	CASSVDFWGQGPMYNEQFF
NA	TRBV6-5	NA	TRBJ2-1	TGTGCCAGCGGGAGTTCCTACAATGAGCAGTTCTTC	CASGSSYNEQFF
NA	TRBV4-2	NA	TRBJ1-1	TGTGCCAGCAGCCCAAGATCGGGGGGCAGTGAAGCTTTCTTT	CASSPRSGGSEAFF
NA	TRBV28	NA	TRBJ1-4	TGTGCCAGCAGTTTTCGACTGGGTTCGGAAAAACTGTTTTTT	CASSFRLGSEKLFF
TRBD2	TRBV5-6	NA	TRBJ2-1	TGTGCCAGCAGCTTGCGGGAGGGCCCCTACAATGAGCAGTTCTTC	CASSLREGPYNEQFF
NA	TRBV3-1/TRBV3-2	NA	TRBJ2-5	TGTGCCAGCAGCCCAAGCACAATGTACCAAGAGACCCAGTACTTC	CASSPSTMYQETQYF
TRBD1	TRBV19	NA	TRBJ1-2	TGTGCCAGTAGTCCCACAGGGGGCGCGTATGGCTACACCTTC	CASSPTGGAYGYTF
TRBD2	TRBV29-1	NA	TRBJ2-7	TGCAGCGTGCAATCGGCGGGGGAGGGCAGGCCCTACGAGCAGTACTTC	CSVQSAGEGRPYEQYF
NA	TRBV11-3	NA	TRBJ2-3	TGTGCCAGCAGCTCTCGGGCCACAGATACGCAGTATTTT	CASSSRATDTQYF
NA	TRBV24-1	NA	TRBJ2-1	TGTGCCACCAGTGAACATCGAGGTGCCTCCTACAATGAGCAGTTCTTC	CATSEHRGASYNEQFF
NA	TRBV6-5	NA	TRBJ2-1	TGTGCCAGCAGTCCGGGGCCAGAAACAAATGAGCAGTTCTTC	CASSPGPETNEQFF
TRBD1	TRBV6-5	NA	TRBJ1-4	TGTGCCAGCAGACCGGGACAGGGCAATGAAAAACTGTTTTTT	CASRPGQGNEKLFF
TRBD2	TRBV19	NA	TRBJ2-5	TGTGCCAGTAGTCGGACTAGCGGGTGGGAGACCCAGTACTTC	CASSRTSGWETQYF
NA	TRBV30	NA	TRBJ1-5	TGTGCCTGGAGTCAAGGAGGTAAACAGCCCCAGCATTTT	CAWSQGGKQPQHF
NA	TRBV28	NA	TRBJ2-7	TGTGCCAGCAGTACCTCGGGACAAAGCTCCTACGAGCAGTACTTC	CASSTSGQSSYEQYF
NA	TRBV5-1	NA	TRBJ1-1	TGCGCCAGCAGCCTAGGGGGGTATGAAGCTTTCTTT	CASSLGGYEAFF
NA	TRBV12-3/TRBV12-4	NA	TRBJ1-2	TGTGCCAGCAGTTTAGACAGGGTCTATGGCTACACCTTC	CASSLDRVYGYTF
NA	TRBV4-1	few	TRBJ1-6	TGCGCCAGCAGCCAAACACAGCTGAGCAATTCACCCCTCCACTTT	CASSQTQLSNSPLHF
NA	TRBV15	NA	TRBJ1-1	TGTGCCACCAGCAGAGATCGAGGGCTGAACACTGAAGCTTTCTTT	CATSRDRGLNTEAFF
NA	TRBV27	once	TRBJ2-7	TGTGCCAGCAGTTTAAGTATGCCGACTGAACTTTACTACGAGCAGTACTTC	CASSLSMPTELYYEQYF
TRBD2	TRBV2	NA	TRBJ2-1	TGTGCCAGCAGGGAACTAGCGGGAGGTTCCTACAATGAGCAGTTCTTC	CASRELAGGSYNEQFF
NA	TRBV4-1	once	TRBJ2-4	TGCGCCAGCAGCCAAGGCCTCAGAGGGAACATTCAGTACTTC	CASSQGLRGNIQYF
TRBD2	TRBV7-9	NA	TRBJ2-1	TGTGCCAGCAGCTTAGCGGGACTAGCGGGAGTGCCCTACAATGAGCAGTTCTTC	CASSLAGLAGVPYNEQFF
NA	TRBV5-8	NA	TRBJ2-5	TGTGCCAGCAGCCGGAGAACGCCTCGGGAGACCCAGTACTTC	CASSRRTPRETQYF
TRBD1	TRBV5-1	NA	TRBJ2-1	TGCGCCAGCAGCTTATCGGACAGGGGTGGTAATGAGCAGTTCTTC	CASSLSDRGGNEQFF
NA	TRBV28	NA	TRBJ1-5	TGTGCCAGCAGTACGCAGGGTAGTATCGGGCAGCCCCAGCATTTT	CASSTQGSIGQPQHF
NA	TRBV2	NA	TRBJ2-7	TGTGCCAGCAGCGTTCTTGCGGGGCAGTACTTC	CASSVLAGQYF
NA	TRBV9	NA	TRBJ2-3	TGTGCCAGCAGCGGCCGGACAAGCACAGATACGCAGTATTTT	CASSGRTSTDTQYF
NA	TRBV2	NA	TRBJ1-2	TGTGCCAGCAGTGAGGTGGACAGTCGCGATGGCTACACCTTC	CASSEVDSRDGYTF
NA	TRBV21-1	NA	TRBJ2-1	TGTGCCAGCACCGGACTAGCGGGAGATTATGAGCAGTTCTTC	CASTGLAGDYEQFF
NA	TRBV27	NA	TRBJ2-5	TGTGCCAGCAGGTCGGCCTTTGGCCAAGAGACCCAGTACTTC	CASRSAFGQETQYF
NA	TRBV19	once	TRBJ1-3	TGTGCCAGTCAAGGGAGACGGAGCGATGGAAACACCATATATTTT	CASQGRRSDGNTIYF
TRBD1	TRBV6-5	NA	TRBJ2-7	TGTGCCAGCAGTTACTCGCTCTTCAGGGCAGGGGGCGAGCAGTACTTC	CASSYSLFRAGGEQYF
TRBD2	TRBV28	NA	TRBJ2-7	TGTGCCAGCAGTGGGGACTACCGAGGGAAAGAGCAGTACTTC	CASSGDYRGKEQYF
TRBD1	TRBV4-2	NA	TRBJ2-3	TGTGCCAGCAGCCAAGGGACCCAGGACAGGGGAGGGGATACGCAGTATTTT	CASSQGTQDRGGDTQYF
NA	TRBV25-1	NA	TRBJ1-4	TGTGCCAGCAGTGACGGGATTAATGAAAAACTGTTTTTT	CASSDGINEKLFF
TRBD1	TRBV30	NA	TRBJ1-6	TGTGCCTGGAGCGGACAGGGCTCAGTCTCACCCCTCCACTTT	CAWSGQGSVSPLHF
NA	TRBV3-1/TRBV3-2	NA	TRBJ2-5	TGTGCCAGCAGCCCAACCCTGGTGACAGCTGAAGAGACCCAGTACTTC	CASSPTLVTAEETQYF
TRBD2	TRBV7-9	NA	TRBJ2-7	TGTGCCAGCAGCTTCGGTGACGGACTAGCGGGAACCTACGAGCAGTACTTC	CASSFGDGLAGTYEQYF
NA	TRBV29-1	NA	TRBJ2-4	TGCAGCGTTGAATGGAAAAACATTCAGTACTTC	CSVEWKNIQYF
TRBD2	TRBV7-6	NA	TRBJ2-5	TGTGCCAGCAGCTATTCGGCGGGAGGAGGAGGAGAGACCCAGTACTTC	CASSYSAGGGGETQYF
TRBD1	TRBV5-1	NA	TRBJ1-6	TGCGCCAGCAGCTTCGGGACAGGGCGTAATAATTCACCCCTCCACTTT	CASSFGTGRNNSPLHF
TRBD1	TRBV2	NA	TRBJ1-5	TGTGCCAGCAGGACAGGGGTTCAGCCCCAGCATTTT	CASRTGVQPQHF
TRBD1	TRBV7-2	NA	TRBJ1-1	TGTGCCAGCAGCTTACCAGGGGGCCGGGAGTACACTGAAGCTTTCTTT	CASSLPGGREYTEAFF
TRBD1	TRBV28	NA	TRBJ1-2	TGTGCCAGCAGTTGGGGACAGTATGGCTACACCTTC	CASSWGQYGYTF